This TCR beta chain stems from a study of shared T cell receptors in the human thymus. Assay: immunoSEQ multiplex PCR; the TCRdb copy retains only in-frame clones and omits some. The sample includes 500,000 to 550,000 clones, around 82% of them seen just once. This CDR3 has 15 residues. Germline-derived CDR1 and CDR2 are LGHNT and FRNRAP. J lost 6 bases, V lost 5 bases, and 8 bases had no gene match. These data are also associated with another study on human thymus T cells. That source reports: Having corrective surgery for congenital heart defects, healthy Finnish infants were the ones who donated. Thymus was obtained from resections taken during corrective heart surgery. Apparent bias marked the V and J gene usage of thymic and blood repertoires. Thymic repertoires overlap heavily among unrelated individuals, related research has reported.

The material sequenced was thymocytes. This sequence joins TRBV12-5 and TRBJ2-3; 10 bases match TRBD1. The TCR sequence derives from a boy in the first two years of life with a congenital heart defect. The CDR3 sequence: CASGHGDRGCDTQYF. CDR3 DNA sequence: TGTGCTAGTGGTCACGGGGACAGGGGTTGCGATACGCAGTATTTT.